A single sample gave rise to the 20 T cell receptor beta chains below, sequenced in a study of T cell responses to AZD1222 COVID-19 vaccine. The assay was immunoSEQ multiplex PCR, and TCRdb's table has in-frame clones only and misses some. The sample consists of some 150,000 clones, 90% of them appearing once. The sequencing here drew on peripheral blood, taken 28 days after the second AZD1222 dose. Receptors originate from an adult who received the AZD1222 COVID-19 vaccine.

The gene calls are TRBV19 and TRBJ1-1; D gene uncertain. CDR1 is LNHDA, CDR2 SQIVND, per germline (reference sequence). V lost 7 bases, J lost 6 bases, and 15 bases lay in between. This CDR3 is built from 13 residues. This CDR3 is CASTNTGVPEAFF. CDR3 nucleotides: TGTGCCAGTACCAACACCGGGGTACCTGAAGCTTTCTTT.

This sequence joins TRBV9 and TRBJ1-1; D uncertain. V was cut by 6 bases and J by 5 bases, with 8 bases left in between. Germline loops: CDR1 SGDLS, CDR2 YYNGEE. The CDR3 covers 11 residues. The CDR3: CASTSATEAFF. Here the CDR3 DNA reads TGTGCCAGCACCTCTGCAACTGAAGCTTTCTTT. The variable domain in full, with the rest retrieved from reference TRBV9 and TRBJ1-1, is DSGVTQTPKHLITATGQRVTLRCSPRSGDLSVYWYQQSLDQGLQFLIQYYNGEERAKGNILERFSAQQFPDLHSELNLSSLELGDSALYFCASTSATEAFFGQGTRLTVV.

The gene calls are TRBV18 and TRBJ2-1; D is uncertain. The ends were cut back, 2 bases at V and 5 bases at J, with 7 bases in the middle. CDR1 and CDR2 (germline): KGHSH, LQKENI. The CDR3 sequence is 13 residues long. As DNA, the CDR3 is TGTGCCAGCTCACCAAAGGGAAACAATGAGCAGTTCTTC. Amino acids: CASSPKGNNEQFF.

The V and J genes are TRBV5-6 and TRBJ2-7; unclear D gene. CDR3 length: 12 amino acids. The germline V and J ends were trimmed by 2 bases and 3 bases, with 6 bases remaining between them. The germline CDR1 and CDR2 sequences are SGHDT and YYEEEE. CDR3 sequence: CASSFLDYEQYF. The CDR3 nucleotides are TGTGCCAGCAGCTTCTTAGACTACGAGCAGTACTTC.

This rearrangement joins TRBV5-8 to TRBJ2-5; no definite D call. The CDR3 spans 13 residues. Germline values: CDR1 SGHTS, CDR2 YDEGEE. V dropped 5 bases and J dropped 4 bases, with 12 bases sitting between them. DNA for the CDR3: TGTGCCAGCAGTCCCCGCACGCTAGAGACCCAGTACTTC. It specifies CASSPRTLETQYF.

J is TRBJ1-2 and V is TRBV6-6; no firm D call. This CDR3 comprises 12 residues. Germline assignment: CDR1 MNHNY and CDR2 SVGAGI (reference sequence). Trimming stripped 6 bases from V and 8 bases from J, with 13 bases between. CDR3 in DNA: TGTGCCAGCAGGACGGACCTATGGGGCTACACCTTC. Its translation is CASRTDLWGYTF.

This chain joins TRBV5-1 and TRBJ2-7, with D possibly matching TRBD1 (6 bases). Germline CDR1 and CDR2: SGHRS and YFSETQ. The CDR3 sequence is 16 residues long. Trimming cost V 0 bases and J 0 bases, with 13 bases left between them. The CDR3 coding sequence is TGCGCCAGCAGCTTGGGAGGGGGTCTTAGCTCCTACGAGCAGTACTTC. This codes for CASSLGGGLSSYEQYF.

The rearrangement uses TRBV9 and TRBJ1-3; 10 bases agree with TRBD1. Germline lookup yields CDR1 SGDLS and CDR2 YYNGEE. The CDR3 covers 15 residues. V was clipped by 2 bases and J by 6 bases; unmatched bases: 5. The CDR3: CASSVTGTGENTIYF. In nucleotides, the CDR3 is TGTGCCAGCAGCGTTACCGGGACAGGGGAAAACACCATATATTTT.

The rearrangement uses TRBV30 and TRBJ2-7; tentative D call: TRBD2 (6 bases). The germline V gene has CDR1 GTSNPN and CDR2 SVGIG (reference sequence). Deletions cut 6 bases from V and 0 bases from J, with 15 bases between. This CDR3 spans 14 amino acids. The CDR3 coding sequence is TGTGCCTGCCATCCGAGGCGGGGCTCCTACGAGCAGTACTTC. It encodes CACHPRRGSYEQYF. The full variable domain, rest sourced from reference TRBV30 and TRBJ2-7, is SQTIHQWPATLVQPVGSPLSLECTVEGTSNPNLYWYRQAAGRGLQLLFYSVGIGQISSEVPQNLSASRPQDRQFILSSKKLLLSDSGFYLCACHPRRGSYEQYFGPGTRLTVT.

This chain uses TRBV7-9 with TRBJ2-7; 8 bases fit TRBD1. With V trimmed by 4 bases and J by 5 bases, 4 bases remained unmatched. From germline, CDR1 is SEHNR and CDR2 FQNEAQ (reference sequence). The CDR3 consists of 13 residues. The CDR3 region is CASSSTGAHEQYF. CDR3 nucleotide sequence: TGTGCCAGCAGCTCGACAGGGGCCCACGAGCAGTACTTC.

The chain has TRBV4-2 and TRBJ2-7; 9 nucleotides line up with TRBD2. CDR3 size: 17 residues. CDR1 is LGHNA and CDR2 is YNFKEQ in the germline V gene. V was pared by 1 base and J by 2 bases, with 9 bases of the junction left unmatched. The CDR3 DNA reads TGTGCCAGCAGCCAAGGTCCGCTAGCGGGGACACCCTACGAGCAGTACTTC. It is translated as CASSQGPLAGTPYEQYF.

This chain uses TRBV6-4 with TRBJ1-2; 7 nucleotides agree with TRBD1. The V gene's germline CDR1 is MRHNA and CDR2 SNTAGT. V lost 6 bases, J lost 2 bases, and 9 bases stayed unmatched. The CDR3 is 15 residues long. This CDR3 reads CASRAGTAANYGYTF. The CDR3 DNA follows: TGTGCCAGCAGAGCCGGGACAGCAGCCAACTATGGCTACACCTTC.

This clone is a singleton in its sample. V and J are TRBV6-5 and TRBJ1-2, with TRBD1 matching over 8 bases. Germline CDR1 reads MNHEY; CDR2 reads SVGAGI. Trimming at V came to 5 bases and at J to 5 bases, leaving 1 base not matched to a gene. The CDR3 loop spans 12 amino acids. In DNA, the CDR3 is TGTGCCAGCAGTCAGGGGGCTTATGGCTACACCTTC. Its protein is CASSQGAYGYTF.

This clone was observed a single time. This chain links TRBV18 with TRBJ2-7, with TRBD2 matching 7 bases. Germline CDR1 and CDR2: KGHSH and LQKENI. Trimming took 2 bases from V and 0 from J; bases not matched to a gene: 13. The CDR3 runs 18 residues. CDR3 DNA: TGTGCCAGCTCACCAGTTGGGGCTAGCGGAATTGACTCCTACGAGCAGTACTTC. Translated: CASSPVGASGIDSYEQYF.

V gene TRBV19 combines with J gene TRBJ1-1; D perhaps matches TRBD1 (5 bases). The CDR3 runs 14 residues. Germline CDR1 LNHDA, CDR2 SQIVND (reference sequence). The V end lost 3 bases, the J end lost 1 base, and 9 bases lay between the germline ends. CDR3 sequence (DNA): TGTGCCAGTAGTATGGGACGGACGAACACTGAAGCTTTCTTT. This translates into CASSMGRTNTEAFF.

V is TRBV6-5 and J is TRBJ2-1; 9 bases fit TRBD1. Germline CDR1 MNHEY, CDR2 SVGAGI. This CDR3 has 16 amino acids. Trimming at V came to 4 bases and at J to 1 base, leaving 5 bases not matched to a gene. CDR3 nucleotides: TGTGCCAGCAGTTTAAGACAGGGGGTTTCCTACAATGAGCAGTTCTTC. This sequence encodes CASSLRQGVSYNEQFF.

The chain carries TRBV30 and TRBJ1-5; D gene unclear. The V end was cut by 2 bases, the J end by 1 base, with 6 bases between. The V gene's germline CDR1 is GTSNPN and CDR2 SVGIG (reference sequence). The CDR3 spans 13 residues. CDR3 amino acids: CAWSPDSNQPQHF. In nucleotides, the CDR3 is TGTGCCTGGAGTCCTGACAGCAATCAGCCCCAGCATTTT. The whole variable domain, remainder taken from reference TRBV30 and TRBJ1-5, is SQTIHQWPATLVQPVGSPLSLECTVEGTSNPNLYWYRQAAGRGLQLLFYSVGIGQISSEVPQNLSASRPQDRQFILSSKKLLLSDSGFYLCAWSPDSNQPQHFGDGTRLSIL.

The chain combines TRBV6-1 with TRBJ1-1, with D perhaps TRBD1 (6 bases). CDR3 length equals 14 residues. Trimming removed 0 bases at V and 3 bases at J, with 8 bases between. CDR1 is MNHNS, CDR2 SASEGT, per germline. CDR3 protein: CASSEARGYTEAFF. CDR3 coding DNA: TGTGCCAGCAGTGAAGCCAGGGGATACACTGAAGCTTTCTTT.

The chain is built from TRBV5-1 and TRBJ2-2; unclear D gene. V was pared by 3 bases and J by 5 bases, with 14 bases between. Germline CDR1 and CDR2: SGHRS and YFSETQ. There are 15 residues in the CDR3. The CDR3 coding sequence is TGCGCCAGCAGCTCGCTGGGCCTCGGAACCGGGGAGCTGTTTTTT. It specifies CASSSLGLGTGELFF.

This chain links TRBV27 with TRBJ1-1; 7 bases line up with TRBD1. The CDR3 runs to 15 residues. Germline V CDR1 and CDR2: MNHEY, SMNVEV (reference sequence). The junction had 12 bases not matched to a gene; V was cut back by 7 bases and J by 4 bases. In DNA, the CDR3 is TGTGCCAGCACCCCAGGGGGGCGTCGATCCACTGAAGCTTTCTTT. Encoded protein: CASTPGGRRSTEAFF.